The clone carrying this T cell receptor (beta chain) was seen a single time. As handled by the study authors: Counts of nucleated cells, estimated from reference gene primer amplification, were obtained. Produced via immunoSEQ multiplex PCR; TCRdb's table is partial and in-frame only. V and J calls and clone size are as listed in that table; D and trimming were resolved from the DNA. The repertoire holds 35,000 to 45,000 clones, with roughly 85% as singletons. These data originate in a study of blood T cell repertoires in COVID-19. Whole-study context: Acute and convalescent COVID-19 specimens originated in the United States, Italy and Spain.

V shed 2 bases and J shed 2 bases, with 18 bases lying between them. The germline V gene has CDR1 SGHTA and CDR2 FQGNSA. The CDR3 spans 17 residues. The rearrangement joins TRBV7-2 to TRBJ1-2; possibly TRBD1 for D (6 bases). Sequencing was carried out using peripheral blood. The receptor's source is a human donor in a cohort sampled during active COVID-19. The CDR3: CASSLSGIGTRNYGYTF. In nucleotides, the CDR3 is TGTGCCAGCAGCTTATCGGGTATAGGGACAAGAAACTATGGCTACACCTTC.